This section outlines one T cell receptor (beta chain) sequence together with its context. The table lists this clone with a count of one. It lacks a known antigen. The sample holds no much larger clone one base away, and base qualities are not on file. The method was the immunoSEQ multiplex PCR assay. For the multiplex PCR, a mixture combining 60 forward primers for TCR Vbeta segments and 13 reverse primers for TCR Jbeta segments was used. A multiplex PCR assay on genomic DNA amplified the CDR3 region of rearranged TCR beta genes. Amplified TCR beta libraries were sequenced as 87-base-pair reads on the Illumina HiSeq System. For the original study's pipeline: A later analysis counted about 80 million unique TCR beta chains across the 690 or so repertoires, and 9.5 million to 11 million of these chains were shared by at least two donors. Raw reads were error-corrected and collapsed into unique sequences with a nearest-neighbor algorithm that merged closely related sequences to remove PCR and sequencing errors. V, D and J gene segments were assigned by aligning CDR3 sequences to IMGT reference sequences. For a sequence to be retained, at least a six-nucleotide match to both a V gene segment and a J gene segment was required. Rearrangements were called productive when the CDR3 lacked stop codons and stayed in frame with V and J; all others were non-productive. CDR3 was defined according to IMGT convention as the region running from the second conserved V-encoded cysteine to the conserved J-encoded phenylalanine. The earlier analysis of some 550 of the donors excluded any sequence lacking an unambiguous match to a single V gene segment. In an earlier analysis of several hundred of the donors, V segments were called functional above 56.7% productive rearrangements and were called segregating when the between-donor standard deviation exceeded 5%. To diagnose cytomegalovirus status from the catalog of TCR beta chain sequences, a statistical classification framework was built. In a later analysis, V and J genes were assigned by comparing TCR nucleotide sequences against IMGT/GENE-DB human TR gene sequences. Using the TCRdist pipeline, a later analysis assigned CDR3 sequences along with most-parsimonious VDJ recombination scenarios. In a later analysis, every TCR beta chain was defined by the combination of its CDR3 amino acid sequence and its V-gene family, and reads without a unique V-gene family were dropped. A later analysis removed several hundred highly shared, low-generation-probability nucleotide sequences to deal with suspected cross-contamination and a sequencing artifact. For each public chain, a later analysis derived a clonal expansion index from normalized ranks of inferred template counts within each repertoire. Generation probabilities in a later analysis came from a VDJ recombination model fitted to out-of-frame rearrangements, and those results were checked against IGoR. In a later analysis, hypergeometric tests were used to score TCR-TCR, TCR-HLA and TCR-CMV co-occurrence, with a repertoire-size bias correction applied to TCR pairs. False discovery rates were estimated in a later analysis by permuting HLA or CMV assignments 20 times. In a later analysis, co-occurring TCRs were grouped using DBSCAN, and TCRdist sequence similarity was added for clustering within HLA-allele-positive subsets. Co-occurrence clustering excluded repertoires with fewer than 30,000 or more than 120,000 public chains, plus five with anomalous nucleotide sharing. Entries here come from immuneACCESS through TCRdb and include only in-frame sequences with V and J called. Some clones fail to appear in such tables; in the studies checked, an unresolved V gene covers under half of the shortfall, and the cause of the remainder is unknown. V and J calls and clone size follow that table, whereas D and trimming were derived from the DNA. Counted in this sample were 130,000 to 150,000 clones; roughly 70% of them appeared once. Approximately 4.3% of the sample is taken by the ten largest.

The cohort consisted of 650 to 700 healthy bone marrow donors. All cohort members were sampled while nominally healthy, although unrecorded immune exposures were likely present. The donor was CMV seronegative and was included in the group of around 320 seronegative cohort members. Each donor provided a peripheral blood sample, and peripheral blood mononuclear cells were used for TCR beta sequencing. The Qiagen DNeasy Blood Extraction Kit was used to extract genomic DNA from the blood cell samples. The sample belongs to a study of cytomegalovirus exposure and HLA in healthy donors (dated by TCRdb to about 2017). In terms of the full investigation: In an earlier analysis of under 750 of the donors, approximately 300 Gb of sequence data and 90 million to 120 million unique TCR beta sequences from about 190 million T cells were reported. An early release covering 550 to 700 HLA-typed donors comprised 250 to 350 gigabases of sequencing data and 85 million to 100 million unique TCR sequences. The genetic ancestry cluster associated with self-reported Caucasian donors included about four fifths of the 300 to 450 genotyped donors. The study aimed to test whether cataloging public T cell receptors could reveal signatures of past pathogen exposure. Using immunosequencing, the study profiled T cell repertoires from 666 subjects and related those repertoires to cytomegalovirus serostatus. Along with the approximately 700-subject first cohort, a separate validation cohort of around 120 different subjects was used. To predict cytomegalovirus infection status, the study combined high-throughput TCR immunosequencing, statistical association of individual TCRs with disease status, and machine learning. A later analysis re-analyzed previously published TCR beta repertoires from 660 or so donors and added high-resolution HLA genotyping to study TCR occurrence patterns. Rather than using new phenotypic data, the later analysis identified candidate immune exposures from TCR beta sequences and from how often those sequences occurred across donors. An earlier analysis of nearly 600 of the donors applied high-throughput TCR beta sequencing to assess whether each TCR beta V gene segment acted as functional or pseudogenic. Alongside the repertoire data, information on donor age, sex, ethnicity and CMV serostatus was compiled. Genome-wide SNP genotypes for about 65% of the 666 donors were used in a later genetic analysis, which treated that subset as a discovery cohort. All discovery cohort repertoires had been generated using a single sequencing platform. HLA typing covered class I and class II loci at four-digit resolution. Typing coverage varied by locus: about 620-630 donors for A, B, C, DRB1 and DQB1; approximately 520 for DQA1; approximately 570 for DPA1; some 470 for DPB1. Five DR-DQ haplotypes were treated as single units for association and clustering because of strong linkage in the cohort. Across about 380 genotyped donors of the cohort, an average of 235,054 unique TCR beta nucleotide sequences per donor were sequenced, and 15% to 20% of those sequences were non-productive. Here is what the overall study found, with its caveats: While some public TCRs were present in many individuals, most TCR sequences turned up only very rarely across donors. A cluster of highly shared sequence variants was judged likely to be a technical artifact of the sequencing pipeline. According to a later analysis, most CMV-associated TCR beta chains appeared to be HLA-restricted, and the HLA associations seemed to be driven largely by CMV exposure. V-gene and J-gene trimming of TCR beta chains was associated with a missense DCLRE1C variant in a later genetic analysis, and the association was replicated in an independent cohort. It was suggested by the authors that the approach could potentially be generalized to other disease states and immunological phenotypes. Because HLA typing was missing for some donors at each locus, association tests included only the typed subset. Compared with the approximately 720-donor mean, donors in an Asian-associated ancestry cluster had fewer N-insertions in productive TCRs, according to a later genetic analysis. In a later analysis, 15,000 to 20,000 TCR beta sequences were associated with specific HLA alleles at a false discovery rate of 0.05. A few of the identified cytomegalovirus-associated TCR beta chains were confirmed in vitro to be specific for cytomegalovirus antigens. An earlier analysis of around 500 of the donors showed that most TCR beta V segments appeared in productive rearrangements either about 87% or about 30% of the time, which broadly matched IMGT annotations. When HLA alleles, especially DR and DQ, strongly co-occurred, TCR associations were difficult to assign to individual alleles. Linkage disequilibrium might explain the correlated functional status among segregating V segments, but an unknown experimental factor could not be ruled out. Sequencing depth was assumed to be roughly uniform across donors in the presence/absence analyses, though that assumption may not hold. Over 15 rarely observed V segments, including chromosome 9 orphons, were excluded from the earlier analysis of some 590 of the donors because counts were too low. The classifier was reported to diagnose cytomegalovirus status with high specificity and sensitivity in both the original cohort and the validation cohort. Only TCR beta chains were sequenced in this cohort, and the absence of alpha or paired-chain data limited detectable features. According to a later analysis, parvovirus B19, influenza, CMV and Epstein-Barr virus appeared linked to several top co-occurrence clusters. For the cohort, immune exposure information was limited to CMV serostatus. A further reported finding was that TCR beta sequences accurately predicted the HLA-A and HLA-B alleles for most subjects in the first cohort. A total of 164 TCR beta chains were listed by the study as associated with cytomegalovirus. In a later analysis, HLA-associated TCR beta chains were found to be more clonally expanded and to have lower generation probabilities than equally common non-associated chains. According to a later analysis, TCR association rates differed among HLA loci, with DRB1 alleles showing the most associated TCRs and HLA-C alleles showing the fewest.

Sequenced sample: PBMCs. This receptor was taken from a man in his 60s in good health and CMV-seronegative.

Here is the DNA: TGTGCCAGCAGTGCCCCGGCCCCGCGGAGCAAAAACATTCAGTACTTC. It specifies CASSAPAPRSKNIQYF. In this chain, TRBV6-1 is recombined with TRBJ2-4; the D gene cannot be resolved reliably. The CDR3 has 16 amino acids, counting the end cysteine and phenylalanine. Solely the CDR3 DNA is kept, with 48 bases framed from the first base. Sequences MNHNS (CDR1) and SASEGT (CDR2) are obtained from the germline V gene. The V end loses 4 bases and the J end loses 3 bases, and a stretch of 16 bases separates them.